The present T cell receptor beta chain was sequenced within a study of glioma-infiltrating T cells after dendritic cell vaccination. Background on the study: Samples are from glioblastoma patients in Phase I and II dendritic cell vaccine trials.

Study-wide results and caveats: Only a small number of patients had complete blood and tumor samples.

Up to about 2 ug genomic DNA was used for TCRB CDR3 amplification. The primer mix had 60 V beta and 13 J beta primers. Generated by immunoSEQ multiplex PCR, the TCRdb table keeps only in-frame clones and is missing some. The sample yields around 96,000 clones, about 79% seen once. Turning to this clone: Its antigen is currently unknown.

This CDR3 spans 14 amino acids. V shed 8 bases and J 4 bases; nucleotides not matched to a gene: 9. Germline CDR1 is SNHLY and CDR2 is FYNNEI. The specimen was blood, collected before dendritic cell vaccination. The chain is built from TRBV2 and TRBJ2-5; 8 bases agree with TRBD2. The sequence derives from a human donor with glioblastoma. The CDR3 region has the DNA TGTGCCAGCTGGTTCGGGGGGGCGGGAGAGACCCAGTACTTC. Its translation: CASWFGGAGETQYF. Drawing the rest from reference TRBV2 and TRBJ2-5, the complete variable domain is EPEVTQTPSHQVTQMGQEVILRCVPISNHLYFYWYRQILGQKVEFLVSFYNNEISEKSEIFDDQFSVERPDGSNFTLKIRSTKLEDSAMYFCASWFGGAGETQYFGPGTRLLVL.